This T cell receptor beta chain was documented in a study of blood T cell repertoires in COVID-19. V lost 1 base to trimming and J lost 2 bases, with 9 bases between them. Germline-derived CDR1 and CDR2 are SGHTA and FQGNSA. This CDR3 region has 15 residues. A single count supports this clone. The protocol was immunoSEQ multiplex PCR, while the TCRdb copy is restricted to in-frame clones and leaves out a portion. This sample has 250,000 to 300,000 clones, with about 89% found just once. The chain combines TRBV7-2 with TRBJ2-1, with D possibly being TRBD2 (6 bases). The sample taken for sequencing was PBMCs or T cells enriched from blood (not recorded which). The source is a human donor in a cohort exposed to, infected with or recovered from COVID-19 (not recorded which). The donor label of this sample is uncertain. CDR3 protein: CASSLDRTTYNEQFF. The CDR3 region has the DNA TGTGCCAGCAGCTTAGACAGGACTACCTACAATGAGCAGTTCTTC.